The clone carrying this T cell receptor (beta chain) was seen many times. Time point here: healthy volunteer bleed at 6 weeks. Sequencing started from total RNA isolated from unfractionated whole blood. This sample is part of a study of human T cells and chemical hapten exposure. Unique molecular identifiers were linked by the library to individual cDNA molecules. TCRdb redid the calling of the RACE reads with MiXCR, one entry per CDR3 protein. The sample lists about 79,000 distinct CDR3 sequences; around 8.7% were seen once. The germline gives CDR1 SGHRS, CDR2 YFSETQ. V dropped 3 bases and J dropped 3 bases, with 10 bases sitting between them. The CDR3 is 14 amino acids.

Specimen: whole blood. This TCR derives from a male donor in good health. Some clones in this sample may be carry-over from other donors' samples. V gene TRBV5-1 combines with J gene TRBJ2-1; no definite D call. Here the CDR3 DNA reads TGCGCCAGCAGCTCCCCCAGCGACTACAATGAGCAGTTCTTC. Translated: CASSSPSDYNEQFF.